The 7 T cell receptor beta chains below were found in one sample sequenced in a study of blood T cell repertoires in COVID-19 (dated by TCRdb to about 2020). Receptor libraries were prepared by the immunoSEQ multiplex PCR assay. In its TCRdb copy, this immuneACCESS table keeps in-frame sequences only and misses some clones. Where compared with another copy, unresolved V genes explain less than half of these, and the others have no known cause. Across this sample there are some 240,000 clones, with around 83% seen only once. Over 7.5% of the sample belongs to the ten largest clones. The sequencing sample was made of peripheral blood. Every receptor here comes from an elderly woman with acute or convalescent COVID-19.

V gene TRBV6-1 combines with J gene TRBJ1-2; 8 bases line up with TRBD1. Per the germline V gene, CDR1 is MNHNS and CDR2 is SASEGT. The V segment lost 6 bases and the J segment 4 bases; nucleotides outside the gene matches: 7. CDR3 size: 14 residues. In DNA, the CDR3 is TGTGCCAGCAGCACGATGGGACAGGTCTATGGCTACACCTTC. This gives the protein CASSTMGQVYGYTF.

This chain joins TRBV28 and TRBJ1-5; D is unclear. V shed 6 bases and J shed 0 bases, with 15 bases lying between them. CDR1 is MDHEN, CDR2 SYDVKM, per germline. CDR3 length: 16 residues. CDR3 amino acids: CASREAQYNSNQPQHF. Written as DNA, the CDR3 is TGTGCCAGCAGAGAAGCCCAATATAATAGCAATCAGCCCCAGCATTTT.

V usage is TRBV27 and J usage is TRBJ2-6; D may be TRBD2 (5 bases). V lost 2 bases and J lost 0, with 8 bases in between. CDR1 is MNHEY, CDR2 SMNVEV, per germline (reference sequence). The CDR3 contains 16 residues. CDR3 amino acids: CASSLTRGSGANVLTF. The CDR3 DNA is TGTGCCAGCAGTTTAACCCGGGGCTCTGGGGCCAACGTCCTGACTTTC.

The V and J genes are TRBV2 and TRBJ2-4; D unresolved. CDR3 length: 14 amino acids. Trimming shortened V by 7 bases and J by 6 bases, and 16 bases separated the two germline ends. Germline assignment: CDR1 SNHLY and CDR2 FYNNEI. In DNA, the CDR3 is TGTGCCAGCAACCCGAGTCTCGCCGGAAACATTCAGTACTTC. This codes for CASNPSLAGNIQYF. Full variable domain (outside the CDR3, taken from reference TRBV2 and TRBJ2-4): EPEVTQTPSHQVTQMGQEVILRCVPISNHLYFYWYRQILGQKVEFLVSFYNNEISEKSEIFDDQFSVERPDGSNFTLKIRSTKLEDSAMYFCASNPSLAGNIQYFGAGTRLSVL.

The rearrangement joins TRBV3-1 (or the pseudogene TRBV3-2) to TRBJ2-5; D is undetermined. This CDR3 is built from 14 residues. Trimming pared 0 bases from V and 2 bases from J, leaving 7 bases between. Per germline, CDR1 LGHDT and CDR2 YNNKEL (reference sequence). In DNA, the CDR3 is TGTGCCAGCAGCCAAGATACGGTACAAGAGACCCAGTACTTC. This sequence encodes CASSQDTVQETQYF.

This chain links TRBV7-6 with TRBJ1-1; 8 bases match TRBD1. The trim removed 4 bases at V and 2 bases at J, leaving 3 bases unmatched. Looked up from germline, CDR1 is SGHVS and CDR2 is FNYEAQ. CDR3 length: 14 amino acids. The DNA for the CDR3 is TGTGCCAGCAGCTCAGGACAGGGTAACACTGAAGCTTTCTTT. This gives the protein CASSSGQGNTEAFF.

The CDR3 DNA reads as TGTGCCAGCAGCAAACGCCATCCGGGGGGGCGAGCCGGGGAGCTGTTTTTT. Its protein product is CASSKRHPGGRAGELFF. The chain couples TRBV5-8 to TRBJ2-2; 8 bases are shared with TRBD2. CDR3 size: 17 residues. The trim removed 4 bases at V and 6 bases at J, leaving 14 bases unmatched. Germline assignment: CDR1 SGHTS and CDR2 YDEGEE.